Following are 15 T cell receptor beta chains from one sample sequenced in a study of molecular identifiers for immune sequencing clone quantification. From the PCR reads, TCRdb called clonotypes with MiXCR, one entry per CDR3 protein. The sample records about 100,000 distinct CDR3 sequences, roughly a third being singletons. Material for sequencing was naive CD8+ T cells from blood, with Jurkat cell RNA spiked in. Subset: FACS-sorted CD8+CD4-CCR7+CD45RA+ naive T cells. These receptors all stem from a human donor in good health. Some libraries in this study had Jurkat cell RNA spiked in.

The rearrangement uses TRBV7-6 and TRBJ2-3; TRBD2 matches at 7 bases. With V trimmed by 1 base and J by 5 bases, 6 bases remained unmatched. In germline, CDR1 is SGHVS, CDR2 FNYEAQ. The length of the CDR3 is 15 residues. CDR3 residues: CASSLGAERGDTQYF. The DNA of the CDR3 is TGTGCCAGCAGCTTAGGGGCGGAGCGGGGAGATACGCAGTATTTT.

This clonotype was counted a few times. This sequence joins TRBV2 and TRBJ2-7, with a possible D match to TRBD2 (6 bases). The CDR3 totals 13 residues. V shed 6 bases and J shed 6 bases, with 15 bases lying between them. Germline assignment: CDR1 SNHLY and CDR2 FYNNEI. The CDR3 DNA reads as TGTGCCAGCAGCCAGCCGGGAGAAGGCGAGCAGTACTTC. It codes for CASSQPGEGEQYF. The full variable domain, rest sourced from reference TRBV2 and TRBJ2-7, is EPEVTQTPSHQVTQMGQEVILRCVPISNHLYFYWYRQILGQKVEFLVSFYNNEISEKSEIFDDQFSVERPDGSNFTLKIRSTKLEDSAMYFCASSQPGEGEQYFGPGTRLTVT.

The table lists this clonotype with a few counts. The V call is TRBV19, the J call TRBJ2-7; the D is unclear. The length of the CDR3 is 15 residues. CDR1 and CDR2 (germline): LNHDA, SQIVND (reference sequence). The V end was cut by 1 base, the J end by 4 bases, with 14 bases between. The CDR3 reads CASSIGAIGDYEQYF. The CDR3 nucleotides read TGTGCCAGTAGTATAGGAGCGATTGGGGATTACGAGCAGTACTTC.

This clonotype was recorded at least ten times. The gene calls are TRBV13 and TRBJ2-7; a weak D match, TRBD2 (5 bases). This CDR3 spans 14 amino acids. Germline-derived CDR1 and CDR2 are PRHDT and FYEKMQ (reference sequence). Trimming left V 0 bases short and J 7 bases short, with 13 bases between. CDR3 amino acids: CASSLGTGGAEQYF. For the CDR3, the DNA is TGTGCCAGCAGCTTAGGCACCGGAGGCGCTGAGCAGTACTTC.

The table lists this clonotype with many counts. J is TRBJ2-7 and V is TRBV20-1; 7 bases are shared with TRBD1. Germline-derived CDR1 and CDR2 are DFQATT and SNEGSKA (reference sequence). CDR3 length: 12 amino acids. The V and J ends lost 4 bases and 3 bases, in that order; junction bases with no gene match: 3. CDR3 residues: CSATDRNYEQYF. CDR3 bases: TGCAGTGCTACGGACAGGAACTACGAGCAGTACTTC.

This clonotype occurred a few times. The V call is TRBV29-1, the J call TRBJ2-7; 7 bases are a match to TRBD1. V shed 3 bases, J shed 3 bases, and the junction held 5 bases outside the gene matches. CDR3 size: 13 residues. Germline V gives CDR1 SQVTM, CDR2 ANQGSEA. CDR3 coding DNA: TGCAGCGTTGAGGGAGCAGGGGGCTACGAGCAGTACTTC. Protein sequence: CSVEGAGGYEQYF.

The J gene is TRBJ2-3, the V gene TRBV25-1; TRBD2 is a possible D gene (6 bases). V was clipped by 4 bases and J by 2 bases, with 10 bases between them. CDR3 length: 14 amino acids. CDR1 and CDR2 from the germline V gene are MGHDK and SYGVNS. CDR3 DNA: TGTGCCAGCAGTGGGGACTTTCACACAGATACGCAGTATTTT. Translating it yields CASSGDFHTDTQYF.

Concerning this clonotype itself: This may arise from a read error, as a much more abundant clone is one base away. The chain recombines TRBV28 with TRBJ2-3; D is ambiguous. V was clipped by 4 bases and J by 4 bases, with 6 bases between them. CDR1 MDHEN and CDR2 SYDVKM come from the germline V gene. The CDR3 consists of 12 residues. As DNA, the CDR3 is TGTGCCAGCAGTTCCTGGCCAGATACGCAGTATTTT. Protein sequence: CASSSWPDTQYF.

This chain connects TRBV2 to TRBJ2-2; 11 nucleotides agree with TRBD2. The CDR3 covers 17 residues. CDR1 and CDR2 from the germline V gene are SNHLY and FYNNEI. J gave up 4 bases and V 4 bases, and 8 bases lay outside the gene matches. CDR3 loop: CASSVSSGRSITGELFF. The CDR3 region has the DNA TGTGCCAGCAGTGTTTCTAGCGGGAGGTCTATCACCGGGGAGCTGTTTTTT.

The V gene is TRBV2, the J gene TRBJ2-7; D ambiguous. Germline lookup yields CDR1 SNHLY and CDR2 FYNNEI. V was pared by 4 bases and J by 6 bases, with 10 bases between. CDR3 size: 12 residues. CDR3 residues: CASSGDPREQYF. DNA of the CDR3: TGTGCCAGCAGTGGTGATCCTCGCGAGCAGTACTTC.

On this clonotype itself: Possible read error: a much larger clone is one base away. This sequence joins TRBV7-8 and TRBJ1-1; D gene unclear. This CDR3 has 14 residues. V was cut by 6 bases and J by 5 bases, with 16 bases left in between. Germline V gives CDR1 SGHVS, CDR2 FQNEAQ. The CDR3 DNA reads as TGTGCCAGCAGGACCGGTCAGTGGAGGACTGAAGCTTTCTTT. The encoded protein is CASRTGQWRTEAFF. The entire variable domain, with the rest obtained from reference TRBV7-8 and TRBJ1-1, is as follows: GAGVSQSPRYKVAKRGQDVALRCDPISGHVSLFWYQQALGQGPEFLTYFQNEAQLDKSGLPSDRFFAERPEGSVSTLKIQRTQQEDSAVYLCASRTGQWRTEAFFGQGTRLTVV.

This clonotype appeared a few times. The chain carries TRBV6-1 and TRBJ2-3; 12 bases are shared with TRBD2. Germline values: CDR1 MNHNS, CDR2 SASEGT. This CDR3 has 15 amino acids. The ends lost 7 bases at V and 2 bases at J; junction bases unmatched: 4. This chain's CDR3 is CASKLAGGNTDTQYF. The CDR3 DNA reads TGTGCCAGCAAACTAGCGGGAGGAAACACAGATACGCAGTATTTT.

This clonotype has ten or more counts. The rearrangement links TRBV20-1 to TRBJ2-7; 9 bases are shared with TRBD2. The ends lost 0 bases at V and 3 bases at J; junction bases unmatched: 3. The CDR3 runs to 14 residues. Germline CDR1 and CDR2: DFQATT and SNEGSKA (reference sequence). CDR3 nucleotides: TGCAGTGCTAGAGATCGACTAGCGGTCTACGAGCAGTACTTC. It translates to CSARDRLAVYEQYF.

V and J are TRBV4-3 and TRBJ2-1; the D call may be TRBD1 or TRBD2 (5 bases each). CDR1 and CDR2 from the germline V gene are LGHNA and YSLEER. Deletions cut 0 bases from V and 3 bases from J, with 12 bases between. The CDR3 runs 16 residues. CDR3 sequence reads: CASSQEGRKLYNEQFF. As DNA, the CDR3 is TGCGCCAGCAGCCAAGAGGGACGCAAACTCTACAATGAGCAGTTCTTC.

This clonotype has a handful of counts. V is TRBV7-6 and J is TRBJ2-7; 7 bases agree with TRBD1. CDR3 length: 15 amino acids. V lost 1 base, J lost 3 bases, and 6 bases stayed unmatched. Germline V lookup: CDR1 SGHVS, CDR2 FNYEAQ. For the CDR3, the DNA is TGTGCCAGCAGCTTAGGGGACAGTAGACTCTACGAGCAGTACTTC. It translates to CASSLGDSRLYEQYF.